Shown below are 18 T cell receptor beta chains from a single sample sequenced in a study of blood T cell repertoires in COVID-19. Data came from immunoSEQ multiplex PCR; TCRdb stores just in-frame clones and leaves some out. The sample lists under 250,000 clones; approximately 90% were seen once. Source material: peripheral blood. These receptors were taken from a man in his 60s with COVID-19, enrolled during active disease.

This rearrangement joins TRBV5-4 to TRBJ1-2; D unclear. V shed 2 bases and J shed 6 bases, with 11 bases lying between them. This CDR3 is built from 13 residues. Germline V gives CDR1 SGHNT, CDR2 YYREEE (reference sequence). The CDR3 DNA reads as TGTGCCAGCAGCTTCGGGGTAACGGATGGCTACACCTTC. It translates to CASSFGVTDGYTF.

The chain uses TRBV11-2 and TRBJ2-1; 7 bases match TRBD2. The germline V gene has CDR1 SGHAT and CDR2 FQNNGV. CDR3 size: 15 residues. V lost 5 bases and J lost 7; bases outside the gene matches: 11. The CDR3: CASSPISSGSNEQFF. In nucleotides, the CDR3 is TGTGCCAGCAGCCCGATCTCTAGCGGCTCAAATGAGCAGTTCTTC.

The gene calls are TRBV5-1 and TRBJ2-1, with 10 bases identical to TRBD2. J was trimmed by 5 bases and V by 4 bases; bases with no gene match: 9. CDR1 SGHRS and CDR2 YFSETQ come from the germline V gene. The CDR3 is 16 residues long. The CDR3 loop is CASSLPGLAVDNEQFF. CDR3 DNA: TGCGCCAGCAGCCTCCCCGGACTAGCGGTGGACAATGAGCAGTTCTTC.

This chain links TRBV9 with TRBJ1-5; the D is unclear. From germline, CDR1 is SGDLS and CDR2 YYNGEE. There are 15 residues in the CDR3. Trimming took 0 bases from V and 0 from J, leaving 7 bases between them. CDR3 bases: TGTGCCAGCAGCGTAGGCGGGATTAGCAATCAGCCCCAGCATTTT. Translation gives CASSVGGISNQPQHF.

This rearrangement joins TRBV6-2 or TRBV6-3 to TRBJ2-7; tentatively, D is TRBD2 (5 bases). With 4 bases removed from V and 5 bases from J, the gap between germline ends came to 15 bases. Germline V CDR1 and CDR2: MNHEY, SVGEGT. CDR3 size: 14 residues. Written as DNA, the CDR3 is TGTGCCAGCAGTTTCAAACTAGTAGGGCACGAGCAGTACTTC. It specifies CASSFKLVGHEQYF.

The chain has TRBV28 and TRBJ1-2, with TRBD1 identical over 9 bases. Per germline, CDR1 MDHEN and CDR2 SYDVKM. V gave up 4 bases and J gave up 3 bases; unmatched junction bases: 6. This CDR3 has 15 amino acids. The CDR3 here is CASSSGQGIYYGYTF. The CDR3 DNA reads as TGTGCCAGCAGTTCGGGACAGGGAATATACTATGGCTACACCTTC.

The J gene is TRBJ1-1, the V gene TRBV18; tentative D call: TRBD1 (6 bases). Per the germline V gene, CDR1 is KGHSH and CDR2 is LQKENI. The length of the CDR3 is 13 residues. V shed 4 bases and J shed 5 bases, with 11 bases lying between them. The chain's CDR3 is CASSLKQGTEAFF. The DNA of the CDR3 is TGTGCCAGCTCACTCAAACAGGGTACTGAAGCTTTCTTT.

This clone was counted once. In DNA form, the CDR3 reads TGTGCCAGCAGGGTGGACAGGGGGTTTGGAAATGAGCAGTTCTTC. This encodes CASRVDRGFGNEQFF. V gene TRBV2 combines with J gene TRBJ2-1, with 10 bases lining up with TRBD1. The CDR3 is made up of 15 amino acids. V shed 6 bases, J shed 7 bases, and the junction held 9 bases outside the gene matches. Germline V gene lookup returns CDR1 SNHLY and CDR2 FYNNEI.

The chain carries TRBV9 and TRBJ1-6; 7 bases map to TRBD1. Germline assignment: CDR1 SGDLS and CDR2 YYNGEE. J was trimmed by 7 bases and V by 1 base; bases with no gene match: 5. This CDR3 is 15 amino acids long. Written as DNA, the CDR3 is TGTGCCAGCAGCGTACGACAGGGCGGAAATTCACCCCTCCACTTT. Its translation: CASSVRQGGNSPLHF.

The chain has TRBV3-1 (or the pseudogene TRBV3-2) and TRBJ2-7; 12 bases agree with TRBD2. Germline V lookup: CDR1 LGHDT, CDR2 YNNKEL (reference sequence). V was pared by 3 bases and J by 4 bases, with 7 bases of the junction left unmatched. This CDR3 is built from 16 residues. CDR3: CASSQYGLAGKYEQYF. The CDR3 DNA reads TGTGCCAGCAGCCAGTATGGACTAGCGGGGAAATACGAGCAGTACTTC.

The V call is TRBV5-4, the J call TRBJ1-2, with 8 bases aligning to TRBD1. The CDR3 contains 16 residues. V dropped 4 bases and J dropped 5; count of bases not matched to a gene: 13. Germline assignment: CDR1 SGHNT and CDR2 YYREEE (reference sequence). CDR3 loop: CASSAPGTGQDYGYTF. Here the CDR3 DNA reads TGTGCCAGCAGCGCGCCTGGGACAGGTCAGGATTATGGCTACACCTTC. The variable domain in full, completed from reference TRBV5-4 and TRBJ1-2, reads ETGVTQSPTHLIKTRGQQVTLRCSSQSGHNTVSWYQQALGQGPQFIFQYYREEENGRGNFPPRFSGLQFPNYSSELNVNALELDDSALYLCASSAPGTGQDYGYTFGSGTRLTVV.

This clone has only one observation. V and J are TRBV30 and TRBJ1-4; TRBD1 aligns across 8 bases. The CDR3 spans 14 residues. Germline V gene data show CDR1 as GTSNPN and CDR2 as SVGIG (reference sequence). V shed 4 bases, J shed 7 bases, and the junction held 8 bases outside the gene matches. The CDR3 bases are TGTGCCTGGACCGGAGGCAGGGGGCGTGAAAAACTGTTTTTT. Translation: CAWTGGRGREKLFF.

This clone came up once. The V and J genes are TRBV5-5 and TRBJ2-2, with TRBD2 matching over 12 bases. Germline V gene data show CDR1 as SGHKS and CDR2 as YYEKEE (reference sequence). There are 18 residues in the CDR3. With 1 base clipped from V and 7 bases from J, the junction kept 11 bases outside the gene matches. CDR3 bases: TGTGCCAGCAGCTTGATGGCTAGCGGGAGGGCCTCGAGCGGGGAGCTGTTTTTT. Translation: CASSLMASGRASSGELFF.

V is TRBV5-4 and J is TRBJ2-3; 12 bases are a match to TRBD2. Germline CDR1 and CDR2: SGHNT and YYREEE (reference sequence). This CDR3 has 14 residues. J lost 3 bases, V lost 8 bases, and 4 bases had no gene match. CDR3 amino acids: CASATSGGTDTQYF. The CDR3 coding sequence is TGTGCCAGTGCGACTAGCGGGGGTACAGATACGCAGTATTTT. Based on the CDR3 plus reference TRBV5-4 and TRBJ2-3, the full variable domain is ETGVTQSPTHLIKTRGQQVTLRCSSQSGHNTVSWYQQALGQGPQFIFQYYREEENGRGNFPPRFSGLQFPNYSSELNVNALELDDSALYLCASATSGGTDTQYFGPGTRLTVL.

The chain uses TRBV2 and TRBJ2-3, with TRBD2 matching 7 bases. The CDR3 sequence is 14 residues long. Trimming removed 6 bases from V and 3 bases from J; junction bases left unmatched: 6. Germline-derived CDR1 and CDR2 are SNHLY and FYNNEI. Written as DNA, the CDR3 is TGTGCCAGCAGGCGAGGGAGGGAGACAGATACGCAGTATTTT. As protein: CASRRGRETDTQYF.

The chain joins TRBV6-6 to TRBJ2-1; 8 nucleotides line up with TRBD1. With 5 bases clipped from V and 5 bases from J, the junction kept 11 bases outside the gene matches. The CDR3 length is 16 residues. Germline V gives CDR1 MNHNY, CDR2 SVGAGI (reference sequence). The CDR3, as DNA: TGTGCCAGCAGTCAAGGACAGGGTGAGACGGACAATGAGCAGTTCTTC. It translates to CASSQGQGETDNEQFF.

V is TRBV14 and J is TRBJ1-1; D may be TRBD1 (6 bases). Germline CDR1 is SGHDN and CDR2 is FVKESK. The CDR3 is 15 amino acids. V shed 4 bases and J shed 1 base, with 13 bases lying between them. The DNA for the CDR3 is TGTGCCAGCAGCCCCTCCCCGGGACAGAACACTGAAGCTTTCTTT. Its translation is CASSPSPGQNTEAFF. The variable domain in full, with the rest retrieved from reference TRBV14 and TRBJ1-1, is EAGVTQFPSHSVIEKGQTVTLRCDPISGHDNLYWYRRVMGKEIKFLLHFVKESKQDESGMPNNRFLAERTGGTYSTLKVQPAELEDSGVYFCASSPSPGQNTEAFFGQGTRLTVV.

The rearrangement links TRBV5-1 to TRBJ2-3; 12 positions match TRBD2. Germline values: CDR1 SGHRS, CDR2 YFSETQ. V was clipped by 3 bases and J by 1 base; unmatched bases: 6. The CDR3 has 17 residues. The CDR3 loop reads CASSSRTSGARTDTQYF. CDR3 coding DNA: TGCGCCAGCAGCTCACGGACTAGCGGGGCCCGCACAGATACGCAGTATTTT.